This is a list of T cell receptor beta chains from one sample in a study of blood T cell repertoires in COVID-19. Only in-frame clones appear in the TCRdb table, and some are missing; sequencing was by immunoSEQ multiplex PCR. Of 90,000 to 150,000 clones in the sample, approximately 86% were seen once. The sample was peripheral blood. These receptors were obtained from a woman aged 50 to 60 with active or convalescent COVID-19. The CDR3 runs from the conserved cysteine through the conserved F or W. The order of the fields is J gene, V gene, clone size, D gene, CDR3 protein, CDR3 DNA. The D gene is left open where the match is weak. Clone size is shown for a subset of rows, as once, few, many or a class of expanded clone.

>TRBJ1-5|TRBV19|.|.
CASSRRGYSNQPQHF
TGTGCCAGTAGCCGCAGGGGATATAGCAATCAGCCCCAGCATTTT
>TRBJ1-6|TRBV19|.|.
CASSTTHRARNSPLHF
TGTGCCAGTAGTACAACTCACAGGGCTAGAAATTCACCCCTCCACTTT
>TRBJ1-4|TRBV23-1|.|TRBD1
CASSHEQGIDEKLFF
TGCGCCAGCAGTCACGAACAGGGGATAGATGAAAAACTGTTTTTT
>TRBJ1-2|TRBV3-1/TRBV3-2|.|.
CASSQGQARGYTF
TGTGCCAGCAGCCAAGGACAGGCCCGGGGCTACACCTTC
>TRBJ1-5|TRBV19|.|.
CASSITAASNQPQHF
TGTGCCAGTAGTATTACAGCGGCTAGCAATCAGCCCCAGCATTTT
>TRBJ1-1|TRBV7-2|few|.
CASSFDYTEAFF
TGTGCCAGCAGCTTTGACTACACTGAAGCTTTCTTT
>TRBJ1-1|TRBV28|.|TRBD1
CASKTAADRGKGTEAFF
TGTGCCAGCAAAACGGCGGCGGACAGGGGAAAAGGAACTGAAGCTTTCTTT
>TRBJ1-1|TRBV7-9|.|.
CASSRTGSRTEAFF
TGTGCCAGCAGCCGCACAGGGTCACGCACTGAAGCTTTCTTT
>TRBJ2-1|TRBV24-1|.|.
CATSLGANEQFF
TGTGCCACCAGTCTGGGGGCCAATGAGCAGTTCTTC
>TRBJ2-3|TRBV6-5|.|.
CASRRIGSPTDTQYF
TGTGCCAGCCGTCGGATCGGGAGCCCCACAGATACGCAGTATTTT
>TRBJ2-3|TRBV29-1|.|TRBD2
CSVESSGLFTDTQYF
TGCAGCGTTGAGTCTAGCGGGCTCTTCACAGATACGCAGTATTTT
>TRBJ2-7|TRBV29-1|.|.
CSVEGSGSPYEQYF
TGCAGCGTTGAGGGTAGCGGTAGCCCCTACGAGCAGTACTTC
>TRBJ2-1|TRBV28|.|TRBD2
CASSLTAGGSNEQFF
TGTGCCAGCAGTTTGACGGCGGGAGGCTCCAATGAGCAGTTCTTC
>TRBJ2-7|TRBV3-1/TRBV3-2|.|.
CASSQAGAASYEQYF
TGTGCCAGCAGCCAAGCGGGAGCAGCCTCCTACGAGCAGTACTTC
>TRBJ2-7|TRBV12-3/TRBV12-4|.|.
CASSSGNTYEQYF
TGTGCCAGCAGTTCCGGGAACACCTACGAGCAGTACTTC
>TRBJ2-1|TRBV24-1|.|.
CATSDSAGSRPTYNEQFF
TGTGCCACCAGTGATTCTGCCGGGTCCCGGCCCACCTACAATGAGCAGTTCTTC
>TRBJ1-5|TRBV18|.|.
CASSPSKGEVQPQHF
TGTGCCAGCTCACCCTCAAAGGGAGAGGTTCAGCCCCAGCATTTT
>TRBJ2-1|TRBV11-2|few|TRBD1
CASIRGRGPESPYNEQFF
TGTGCCAGCATTCGGGGCAGGGGGCCGGAGTCTCCCTACAATGAGCAGTTCTTC
>TRBJ2-6|TRBV10-2|.|.
CASSAQGSGANVLTF
TGCGCCAGCAGTGCACAGGGTTCCGGGGCCAACGTCCTGACTTTC
>TRBJ2-7|TRBV7-9|.|.
CASSPRGSGYEQYF
TGTGCCAGCAGTCCTAGGGGGTCAGGTTACGAGCAGTACTTC
>TRBJ2-3|TRBV6-1|few|TRBD2
CASSEALRGAGVSDTQYF
TGTGCCAGCAGTGAAGCGCTTCGGGGAGCGGGAGTTTCAGATACGCAGTATTTT
>TRBJ2-6|TRBV14|.|TRBD1
CASSPYSGTVFSGANVLTF
TGTGCCAGCAGCCCCTACTCCGGGACAGTGTTCTCTGGGGCCAACGTCCTGACTTTC
>TRBJ1-1|TRBV7-2|.|.
CASSVTTENTEAFF
TGTGCCAGCAGCGTCACGACAGAGAACACTGAAGCTTTCTTT